The sequence of this T cell receptor beta chain was determined in a study of blood T cells in healthy people across ages. At the level of the study: Capture by template switching was about one barcoded beta molecule per two T cells.

There were at least 5.5 micrograms of total RNA extracted from every sample. Germline V lookup: CDR1 MNHNS, CDR2 SASEGT. The CDR3 has 12 amino acids. The germline V and J ends were trimmed by 5 bases and 2 bases, with 7 bases remaining between them. PCR was performed a second time for about 7 to 12 cycles using a sample-barcoded 5' primer and a J-beta primer mix. A minimum of 2.5 million CDR3-containing paired-end reads was obtained for each sample. TCRdb fed the 5' RACE reads into MiXCR, producing one record per CDR3 protein. The sample carries 650,000 to 1,000,000 distinct CDR3 sequences, 36% recorded once.

This receptor was identified in a man between 18 and 35 years old in good health. This sequence joins TRBV6-1 and TRBJ2-7; D is undetermined. The sample comprised blood. The CDR3 region has the DNA TGTGCCAGCAGTAAATACCCCTACGAGCAGTACTTC. Amino acids: CASSKYPYEQYF.